This T cell receptor beta chain was observed in a study of T cell changes during pregnancy in multiple sclerosis. Produced via immunoSEQ multiplex PCR; TCRdb's table is partial and in-frame only. The sample shows over 50,000 clones, approximately 85% of them seen only once. The CDR3 has 15 amino acids. Germline CDR1 SGHRS, CDR2 YFSETQ. Trimming pared 0 bases from V and 7 bases from J, leaving 11 bases between. This clone was counted once. This clonotype was sampled from a female donor with multiple sclerosis, enrolled in a pregnancy study. The material sequenced was peripheral blood, taken in the first trimester of pregnancy. The rearrangement uses TRBV5-1 and TRBJ1-6; D is unresolved. The CDR3 sequence: CASSLEEASNSPLHF. CDR3 nucleotides: TGCGCCAGCAGCTTGGAAGAGGCATCAAATTCACCCCTCCACTTT.